Included here is one T cell receptor (beta chain) sequence, with context. Antigen: not known. Generated by immunoSEQ multiplex PCR, the TCRdb table keeps only in-frame clones and is missing some. The sample yields around 690,000 clones, less than 95% seen once. The record originates from a study of shared clonotypes between healthy human individuals. V lost 4 bases, J lost 3 bases, and 14 bases lay in between. The CDR3 contains 16 residues. Germline V gene lookup returns CDR1 SGHDT and CDR2 YYEEEE. The study's findings and limits: The study generally estimated greater richness for naive than memory subsets.

The chain carries TRBV5-6 and TRBJ2-6; no definite D call. The TCR was taken from a man aged 18 to 30 in good health. Some clones in this sample may be carry-over from other donors' samples. The sequenced material came from memory CD8+ T cells from PBMCs. Sample subset: CD45RO+ cells pooled with CCR7-negative TemRA cells. The CDR3 sequence: CASSPVGVGGANVLTF. The CDR3 nucleotides read TGTGCCAGCAGCCCCGTAGGCGTTGGTGGGGCCAACGTCCTGACTTTC.